Listed here are 2 T cell receptor beta chains from one sample, sequenced in a study of tumor-infiltrating lymphocytes in primary liver carcinoma. Extraction also yielded germline DNA, while blood RNA was obtained from unsorted whole blood. Starting from roughly 540 ng of total RNA, TCR beta cDNA was produced with a primer in the constant region. It was through three nested multiplex PCR rounds of slightly modified ARM-PCR that TCR beta libraries arose. It was with TRBV1-TRBV30 forward primers and a C-beta reverse primer that the first two PCR rounds were run, at roughly 10 cycles each. Each CDR3 protein gets one entry after TCRdb re-called the multiplex PCR reads with MiXCR. Of fewer than 250,000 distinct CDR3 sequences listed, almost 65% were seen once; the top ten hold roughly 7%. Sequencing was done on a sample of peripheral blood. The receptors here all came from a woman aged 60-70 years with primary liver carcinoma and hepatitis B virus infection.

In regard to this clonotype: This clone may be a read error of a much larger clone one base away. This chain links TRBV10-3 with TRBJ2-7, with D hard to call. The CDR3 covers 14 residues. Looked up from germline, CDR1 is ENHRY and CDR2 is SYGVKD. V lost 4 bases and J lost 0, with 10 bases in between. The CDR3, as DNA: TGTGCCATCAGTGCTGTCGGTGACTCCTACGAGCAGTACTTC. As protein: CAISAVGDSYEQYF.

V gene TRBV5-1 combines with J gene TRBJ2-2; TRBD1 agrees at 7 bases. Germline values: CDR1 SGHRS, CDR2 YFSETQ. The CDR3 is 17 amino acids. V lost 0 bases, J lost 0 bases, and 5 bases stayed unmatched. In DNA, the CDR3 is TGCGCCAGCAGCTTGGCCTTAGGGGGCGCGAACACCGGGGAGCTGTTTTTT. Residues: CASSLALGGANTGELFF.